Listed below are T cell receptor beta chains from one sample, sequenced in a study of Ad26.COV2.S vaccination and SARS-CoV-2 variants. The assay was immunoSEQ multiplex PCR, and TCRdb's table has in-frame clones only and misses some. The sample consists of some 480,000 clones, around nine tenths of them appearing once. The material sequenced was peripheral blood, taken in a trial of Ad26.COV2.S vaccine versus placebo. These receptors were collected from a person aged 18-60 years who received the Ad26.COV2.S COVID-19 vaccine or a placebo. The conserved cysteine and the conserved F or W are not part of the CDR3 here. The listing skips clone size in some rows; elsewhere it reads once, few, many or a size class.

CDR3: ASSRRDRYEQY
V: TRBV28
size: NA
J: TRBJ2-7
length: 11

CDR3: ASSPGQGLEAF
V: TRBV18
size: NA
J: TRBJ1-1
length: 11

CDR3: ASSARLALYNEQF
V: TRBV9
size: NA
J: TRBJ2-1
length: 13

CDR3: AWTRTRGGGSYEQY
V: TRBV30
size: NA
J: TRBJ2-7
length: 14

CDR3: ASNERNNYGYT
V: TRBV28
size: NA
J: TRBJ1-2
length: 11

CDR3: ASSVRLAGDNTGELF
V: TRBV9
size: NA
J: TRBJ2-2
length: 15

CDR3: ASRRTPGNQPQH
V: TRBV28
size: NA
J: TRBJ1-5
length: 12

CDR3: ASLPGGRAYEQY
V: TRBV7-2
size: many
J: TRBJ2-7
length: 12

CDR3: AWPNERMDEQF
V: TRBV30
size: NA
J: TRBJ2-1
length: 11

CDR3: ASSRGLAVSYEQY
V: TRBV5-5
size: NA
J: TRBJ2-7
length: 13

CDR3: ASSSPKGSPISSEQY
V: TRBV12-1
size: NA
J: TRBJ2-7
length: 15

CDR3: ASSWAGQGNSPLH
V: TRBV5-1
size: NA
J: TRBJ1-6
length: 13

CDR3: ASSLSGGQGPSSYNEQF
V: TRBV27
size: NA
J: TRBJ2-1
length: 17

CDR3: ASSSGGTGANEQY
V: TRBV9
size: NA
J: TRBJ2-7
length: 13

CDR3: ASSAAGPNYGYT
V: TRBV7-9
size: once
J: TRBJ1-2
length: 12

CDR3: ASSQLWDRGGGQF
V: TRBV4-2
size: NA
J: TRBJ2-1
length: 13

CDR3: ASSQVPDTEAF
V: TRBV3-1/TRBV3-2
size: NA
J: TRBJ1-1
length: 11

CDR3: ASSRYRGDYEQY
V: TRBV6-2/TRBV6-3
size: NA
J: TRBJ2-7
length: 12

CDR3: ASSEAQKNTEAF
V: TRBV2
size: NA
J: TRBJ1-1
length: 12

CDR3: ASSLSPPPTYNEQF
V: TRBV5-1
size: NA
J: TRBJ2-1
length: 14

CDR3: ASRSGLAEHQETQY
V: TRBV7-2
size: NA
J: TRBJ2-5
length: 14

CDR3: ATTGGDRGNSPLH
V: TRBV30
size: NA
J: TRBJ1-6
length: 13

CDR3: ASSFRGPLEQY
V: TRBV28
size: NA
J: TRBJ2-7
length: 11

CDR3: ASSLDRGRYQPQH
V: TRBV28
size: NA
J: TRBJ1-5
length: 13

CDR3: ASSLSTPGGYT
V: TRBV7-2
size: NA
J: TRBJ1-2
length: 11

CDR3: ASSPLRGANVLT
V: TRBV6-5
size: NA
J: TRBJ2-6
length: 12

CDR3: ASSVYRKSGTEAF
V: TRBV2
size: NA
J: TRBJ1-1
length: 13

CDR3: ASSVGTTYEQY
V: TRBV9
size: NA
J: TRBJ2-7
length: 11

CDR3: ASSSETTGGYT
V: TRBV28
size: NA
J: TRBJ1-2
length: 11

CDR3: ATSTGSPGAVYEQY
V: TRBV15
size: NA
J: TRBJ2-7
length: 14

CDR3: ASSLEGERFPGTDTQY
V: TRBV11-2
size: NA
J: TRBJ2-3
length: 16

CDR3: ASSLLGYNEQF
V: TRBV28
size: NA
J: TRBJ2-1
length: 11

CDR3: ASSFYGGGYGYT
V: TRBV5-4
size: NA
J: TRBJ1-2
length: 12

CDR3: AWSVRGRVSYEQY
V: TRBV30
size: NA
J: TRBJ2-7
length: 13

CDR3: ASSYALNTEAF
V: TRBV6-6
size: NA
J: TRBJ1-1
length: 11

CDR3: ASSGTGGVDEQF
V: TRBV5-1
size: NA
J: TRBJ2-1
length: 12

CDR3: ASSTRPSGELF
V: TRBV9
size: NA
J: TRBJ2-2
length: 11

CDR3: ASSPGRTDGYT
V: TRBV5-4
size: NA
J: TRBJ1-2
length: 11